This section outlines one T cell receptor (beta chain) sequence together with its context. Its antigen is undetermined. V was trimmed by 1 base and J by 7 bases, leaving 11 bases between them. Germline V gene data show CDR1 as LGHDT and CDR2 as YNNKEL (reference sequence). This CDR3 has 15 amino acids. The data derive from a study of T cell responses to AZD1222 COVID-19 vaccine. Regarding the study as a whole: Variant regions that are unmutated are reportedly the target of nearly half of spike-specific TCRs. Among vaccine-associated CD4 TCRs, coverage spanned spike, with dominance at 160-218 and 743-854. At study baseline, merely six AZD1222 recipients were seropositive.

Sequencing used immunoSEQ multiplex PCR; TCRdb keeps in-frame clones, though not all of them. The sample lists about 110,000 clones, around 89% seen once, with around 1.5% in the top ten. The gene calls are TRBV3-1 (or the pseudogene TRBV3-2) and TRBJ1-6; D is ambiguous. This clonotype was obtained from an adult in good health. This specimen was peripheral blood, taken on day 0 of AZD1222 vaccination. The CDR3 region is CASSQVPVRNSPLHF. CDR3 in DNA: TGTGCCAGCAGCCAAGTTCCAGTAAGGAATTCACCCCTCCACTTT.